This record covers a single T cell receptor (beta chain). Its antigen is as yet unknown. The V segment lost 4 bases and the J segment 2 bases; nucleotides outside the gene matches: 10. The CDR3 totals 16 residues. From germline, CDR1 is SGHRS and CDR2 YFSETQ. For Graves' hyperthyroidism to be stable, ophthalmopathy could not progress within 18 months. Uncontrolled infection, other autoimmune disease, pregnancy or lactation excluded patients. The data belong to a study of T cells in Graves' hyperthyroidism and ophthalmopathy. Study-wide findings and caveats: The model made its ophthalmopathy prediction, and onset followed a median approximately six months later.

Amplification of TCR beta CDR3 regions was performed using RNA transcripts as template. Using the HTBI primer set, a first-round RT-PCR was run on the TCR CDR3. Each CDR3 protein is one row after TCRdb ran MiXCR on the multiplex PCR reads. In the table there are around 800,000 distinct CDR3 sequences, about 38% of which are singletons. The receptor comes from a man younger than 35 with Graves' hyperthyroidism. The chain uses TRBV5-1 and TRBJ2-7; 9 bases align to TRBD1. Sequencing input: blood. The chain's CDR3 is CASSPYRDRDPYEQYF. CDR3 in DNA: TGCGCCAGCAGCCCATACCGGGACAGGGACCCCTACGAGCAGTACTTC.